This T cell receptor beta chain was recorded in a study of T cells in localized non-small cell lung cancer. Findings of the study overall: For the top 100 tumor clones, a median about 60 also appeared in adjacent lung.

CDR1 and CDR2 from the germline V gene are SGHRS and YFSETQ. J lost 4 bases, V lost 1 base, and 9 bases had no gene match. The CDR3 is 17 residues long. In regard to this clone: Antigen unknown.

Sequencing was performed with immunoSEQ multiplex PCR; in TCRdb, only in-frame clones are kept and a portion is missing. Of 59,000 or so clones listed, roughly 90% are singletons. The rearrangement links TRBV5-1 to TRBJ2-3; TRBD2 matches 10 bases. This TCR was sampled from a man between 40 and 70 years old with stage I lung adenocarcinoma. Sequenced material: peripheral blood, taken before any cancer treatment. This CDR3 reads CASSLSSGSSSADTQYF. In nucleotides, the CDR3 is TGCGCCAGCAGCTTGTCTAGCGGGAGTTCTTCAGCAGATACGCAGTATTTT.